These T cell receptor beta chains were read from a single sample in a study of T-cell reconstitution after alpha-beta-depleted transplantation in children. TCRdb reprocessed the PCR reads via MiXCR and lists one record per CDR3 protein. The data show over 400,000 distinct CDR3 sequences, approximately 13% seen once. The starting material was PBMCs from the stem cell graft donor, obtained from the stem cell graft. These receptor sequences come from a human donor who donated a stem cell graft to a child with combined immunodeficiency. Each CDR3 is given with its conserved first and last residue. Each record gives: J gene, V gene, CDR3 length, D gene, clone size, CDR3 protein, CDR3 DNA. D genes are given only for firm matches. Clone size appears in some rows only: once, few, many, or a class for an expanded clone.

j_gene: TRBJ2-5; v_gene: TRBV29-1; len: 17; d_gene: TRBD1; abundance: many; CDR3aa: CSVEDPIRTGGSETQYF; CDR3nt: TGCAGCGTTGAAGATCCCATCCGGACAGGGGGCTCCGAGACCCAGTACTTC
j_gene: TRBJ2-5; v_gene: TRBV28; len: 11; d_gene: NA; abundance: few; CDR3aa: CASSLSPYQYF; CDR3nt: TGTGCCAGCAGTTTATCCCCCTACCAGTACTTC
j_gene: TRBJ1-3; v_gene: TRBV5-6; len: 17; d_gene: NA; abundance: NA; CDR3aa: CASSLAKGLLSGNTIYF; CDR3nt: TGTGCCAGCAGCTTGGCCAAAGGATTACTCTCTGGAAACACCATATATTTT
j_gene: TRBJ2-3; v_gene: TRBV11-1; len: 15; d_gene: NA; abundance: NA; CDR3aa: CASSYRRQVTDTQYF; CDR3nt: TGTGCCAGCAGCTACCGGAGACAAGTCACAGATACGCAGTATTTT
j_gene: TRBJ2-5; v_gene: TRBV10-3; len: 17; d_gene: NA; abundance: NA; CDR3aa: CAISESMGIGSQETQYF; CDR3nt: TGTGCCATCAGTGAGTCGATGGGGATAGGATCCCAGGAGACCCAGTACTTC
j_gene: TRBJ2-3; v_gene: TRBV7-2; len: 15; d_gene: TRBD1; abundance: many; CDR3aa: CASRYQGAPTDTQYF; CDR3nt: TGTGCCAGCAGATATCAGGGGGCCCCCACAGATACGCAGTATTTT
j_gene: TRBJ2-7; v_gene: TRBV7-2; len: 16; d_gene: TRBD2; abundance: few; CDR3aa: CASSLAASGSPYEQYF; CDR3nt: TGTGCCAGCAGCTTAGCGGCTAGCGGGTCACCCTACGAGCAGTACTTC
j_gene: TRBJ2-7; v_gene: TRBV5-1; len: 14; d_gene: NA; abundance: NA; CDR3aa: CASSFGSGGWEQYF; CDR3nt: TGCGCCAGCAGCTTTGGTAGCGGAGGCTGGGAGCAGTACTTC
j_gene: TRBJ2-1; v_gene: TRBV11-2; len: 19; d_gene: NA; abundance: many; CDR3aa: CASSSGLVLNRSSYNEQFF; CDR3nt: TGTGCCAGCAGCTCCGGGCTAGTGTTAAACAGGAGCTCCTACAATGAGCAGTTCTTC
j_gene: TRBJ2-2; v_gene: TRBV5-4; len: 16; d_gene: TRBD1; abundance: NA; CDR3aa: CASSLPTGGITGELFF; CDR3nt: TGTGCCAGCAGCTTACCGACAGGGGGCATTACCGGGGAGCTGTTTTTT
j_gene: TRBJ2-7; v_gene: TRBV12-3/TRBV12-4; len: 14; d_gene: TRBD1; abundance: many; CDR3aa: CASSTGQVPREQYF; CDR3nt: TGTGCCAGCAGTACGGGACAGGTTCCTAGGGAGCAGTACTTC
j_gene: TRBJ2-2; v_gene: TRBV4-3; len: 15; d_gene: NA; abundance: few; CDR3aa: CASSPAGFSPGELFF; CDR3nt: TGCGCCAGCAGCCCTGCTGGTTTCTCGCCCGGGGAGCTGTTTTTT
j_gene: TRBJ1-1; v_gene: TRBV27; len: 14; d_gene: NA; abundance: NA; CDR3aa: CASSLGVTGTEAFF; CDR3nt: TGTGCCAGCAGTCTTGGGGTCACGGGCACTGAAGCTTTCTTT
j_gene: TRBJ2-5; v_gene: TRBV29-1; len: 13; d_gene: NA; abundance: few; CDR3aa: CSVEGEYQETQYF; CDR3nt: TGCAGCGTTGAAGGAGAGTACCAAGAGACCCAGTACTTC
j_gene: TRBJ2-2; v_gene: TRBV19; len: 13; d_gene: NA; abundance: many; CDR3aa: CASSPGYTGELFF; CDR3nt: TGCGCCAGCAGCCCGGGGTACACCGGGGAGCTGTTTTTT
j_gene: TRBJ2-5; v_gene: TRBV20-1; len: 15; d_gene: TRBD2; abundance: many; CDR3aa: CSLLRVSGSFETQYF; CDR3nt: TGCAGTTTACTCCGAGTTAGCGGGAGTTTCGAGACCCAGTACTTC
j_gene: TRBJ2-2; v_gene: TRBV24-1; len: 17; d_gene: TRBD2; abundance: few; CDR3aa: CATSGTSGPTNTGELFF; CDR3nt: TGTGCCACCAGTGGTACTAGCGGGCCGACGAACACCGGGGAGCTGTTTTTT
j_gene: TRBJ2-6; v_gene: TRBV12-3/TRBV12-4; len: 18; d_gene: NA; abundance: few; CDR3aa: CASSLGWAFGSGANVLTF; CDR3nt: TGTGCCAGCAGTTTAGGTTGGGCTTTTGGCTCTGGGGCCAACGTCCTGACTTTC
j_gene: TRBJ2-3; v_gene: TRBV6-5; len: 14; d_gene: TRBD2; abundance: few; CDR3aa: CASSTSGGQGTQYF; CDR3nt: TGTGCCAGCAGTACTAGCGGGGGGCAGGGTACGCAGTATTTT
j_gene: TRBJ2-5; v_gene: TRBV7-8; len: 15; d_gene: NA; abundance: NA; CDR3aa: CASSLAVGSTETQYF; CDR3nt: TGTGCCAGCAGCTTAGCGGTCGGGTCGACAGAGACCCAGTACTTC
j_gene: TRBJ2-5; v_gene: TRBV12-3/TRBV12-4; len: 11; d_gene: NA; abundance: many; CDR3aa: CASSHRGNQYF; CDR3nt: TGTGCCAGCAGTCACCGCGGCAACCAGTACTTC
j_gene: TRBJ1-3; v_gene: TRBV12-3/TRBV12-4; len: 15; d_gene: NA; abundance: many; CDR3aa: CASSLVGFSGNTIYF; CDR3nt: TGTGCCAGCAGTTTAGTGGGGTTCTCCGGAAACACCATATATTTT
j_gene: TRBJ2-3; v_gene: TRBV10-3; len: 16; d_gene: NA; abundance: many; CDR3aa: CAIRSSGTYSTDTQYF; CDR3nt: TGTGCCATCAGATCCTCCGGGACATATAGCACAGATACGCAGTATTTT
j_gene: TRBJ2-5; v_gene: TRBV6-1; len: 15; d_gene: NA; abundance: few; CDR3aa: CASRQDTTSQETQYF; CDR3nt: TGTGCCAGCAGGCAAGATACTACTTCCCAAGAGACCCAGTACTTC
j_gene: TRBJ2-2; v_gene: TRBV7-9; len: 15; d_gene: NA; abundance: few; CDR3aa: CATPGALRATGELFF; CDR3nt: TGTGCCACCCCGGGGGCTCTACGCGCCACCGGGGAGCTGTTTTTT
j_gene: TRBJ2-3; v_gene: TRBV7-9; len: 14; d_gene: TRBD2; abundance: NA; CDR3aa: CASSPSSGADTQYF; CDR3nt: TGTGCCAGCAGCCCTTCCAGCGGGGCAGATACGCAGTATTTT
j_gene: TRBJ2-7; v_gene: TRBV5-1; len: 16; d_gene: NA; abundance: many; CDR3aa: CASSHPKMTGHYEQYF; CDR3nt: TGCGCCAGCAGCCACCCAAAGATGACAGGCCACTACGAGCAGTACTTC
j_gene: TRBJ2-5; v_gene: TRBV24-1; len: 14; d_gene: NA; abundance: NA; CDR3aa: CATSDLGRVETQYF; CDR3nt: TGTGCCACCAGTGATCTCGGCAGGGTTGAGACCCAGTACTTC
j_gene: TRBJ2-5; v_gene: TRBV18; len: 17; d_gene: NA; abundance: NA; CDR3aa: CASSPSLTGIGGETQYF; CDR3nt: TGTGCCAGCTCACCATCTCTAACAGGGATTGGAGGGGAGACCCAGTACTTC
j_gene: TRBJ2-1; v_gene: TRBV4-3; len: 15; d_gene: NA; abundance: NA; CDR3aa: CASAPDRGFLNEQFF; CDR3nt: TGCGCCAGTGCCCCGGACCGAGGTTTTTTAAATGAGCAGTTCTTC
j_gene: TRBJ1-6; v_gene: TRBV7-9; len: 15; d_gene: TRBD1; abundance: few; CDR3aa: CASSQTGGSNSPLHF; CDR3nt: TGTGCCAGCAGCCAGACAGGGGGGTCTAATTCACCCCTCCACTTT
j_gene: TRBJ2-1; v_gene: TRBV12-3/TRBV12-4; len: 15; d_gene: TRBD2; abundance: many; CDR3aa: CASSPGTSGDDEQFF; CDR3nt: TGTGCCAGCAGTCCGGGGACTAGCGGGGACGATGAGCAGTTCTTC
j_gene: TRBJ2-1; v_gene: TRBV20-1; len: 15; d_gene: TRBD2; abundance: NA; CDR3aa: CSARELAGLYNEQFF; CDR3nt: TGCAGTGCTAGAGAACTAGCGGGACTTTACAATGAGCAGTTCTTC
j_gene: TRBJ1-2; v_gene: TRBV18; len: 14; d_gene: TRBD1; abundance: few; CDR3aa: CASSPVQGVYGYTF; CDR3nt: TGTGCCAGCTCACCGGTACAGGGGGTGTATGGCTACACCTTC
j_gene: TRBJ2-3; v_gene: TRBV12-3/TRBV12-4; len: 14; d_gene: TRBD1; abundance: NA; CDR3aa: CASSPWDSHELKNF; CDR3nt: TGTGCCAGCAGTCCCTGGGACAGCCATGAGCTAAAGAATTTT
j_gene: TRBJ2-7; v_gene: TRBV12-3/TRBV12-4; len: 12; d_gene: NA; abundance: NA; CDR3aa: CASGTEFYEQYF; CDR3nt: TGTGCCAGCGGGACGGAGTTTTACGAGCAGTACTTC
j_gene: TRBJ2-2; v_gene: TRBV3-1; len: 13; d_gene: NA; abundance: many; CDR3aa: CASSQGDSGELFF; CDR3nt: TGTGCCAGCAGCCAAGGGGATAGCGGGGAGCTGTTTTTT
j_gene: TRBJ1-1; v_gene: TRBV6-5; len: 14; d_gene: NA; abundance: many; CDR3aa: CASSYARGNTEAFF; CDR3nt: TGTGCCAGCAGTTACGCCCGGGGGAACACTGAAGCTTTCTTT
j_gene: TRBJ2-2; v_gene: TRBV12-3/TRBV12-4; len: 14; d_gene: NA; abundance: NA; CDR3aa: CASSVGQVTGELFF; CDR3nt: TGTGCCAGCAGTGTAGGGCAAGTCACCGGGGAGCTGTTTTTT
j_gene: TRBJ1-1; v_gene: TRBV30; len: 10; d_gene: NA; abundance: NA; CDR3aa: CAWRGPRAFF; CDR3nt: TGTGCCTGGAGGGGACCCCGCGCTTTCTTT
j_gene: TRBJ1-1; v_gene: TRBV4-3; len: 16; d_gene: NA; abundance: few; CDR3aa: CASSQGIGDMNTEAFF; CDR3nt: TGCGCCAGCAGCCAAGGAATTGGGGACATGAACACTGAAGCTTTCTTT
j_gene: TRBJ2-7; v_gene: TRBV12-3/TRBV12-4; len: 14; d_gene: TRBD2; abundance: many; CDR3aa: CASGLLAGSGEQYF; CDR3nt: TGTGCCAGCGGACTGCTAGCGGGATCCGGCGAGCAGTACTTC
j_gene: TRBJ1-4; v_gene: TRBV4-2; len: 16; d_gene: NA; abundance: few; CDR3aa: CASSQDVGQENEKLFF; CDR3nt: TGTGCCAGCAGCCAAGATGTAGGGCAGGAAAATGAAAAACTGTTTTTT
j_gene: TRBJ1-6; v_gene: TRBV20-1; len: 15; d_gene: TRBD1; abundance: many; CDR3aa: CSATGTGWNNSPLHF; CDR3nt: TGCAGTGCTACGGGGACAGGGTGGAATAATTCACCCCTCCACTTT
j_gene: TRBJ2-2; v_gene: TRBV24-1; len: 16; d_gene: NA; abundance: few; CDR3aa: CATSEPGQINTGELFF; CDR3nt: TGTGCCACCAGTGAACCCGGACAGATAAACACCGGGGAGCTGTTTTTT
j_gene: TRBJ2-2; v_gene: TRBV7-2; len: 13; d_gene: TRBD1; abundance: NA; CDR3aa: CASSYRQGRELFF; CDR3nt: TGTGCCAGCAGCTACCGACAGGGGCGGGAGCTGTTTTTT
j_gene: TRBJ1-2; v_gene: TRBV29-1; len: 14; d_gene: NA; abundance: many; CDR3aa: CSVLRSGSNYGYTF; CDR3nt: TGCAGCGTCCTCCGGTCAGGGTCTAACTATGGCTACACCTTC
j_gene: TRBJ2-6; v_gene: TRBV20-1; len: 14; d_gene: NA; abundance: many; CDR3aa: CSASSWAGANVLTF; CDR3nt: TGCAGTGCTAGCAGTTGGGCTGGGGCCAACGTCCTGACTTTC
j_gene: TRBJ1-2; v_gene: TRBV19; len: 13; d_gene: NA; abundance: NA; CDR3aa: CASRPWGLDGYTF; CDR3nt: TGTGCCAGTAGACCCTGGGGGCTGGATGGCTACACCTTC